This TCR beta chain was obtained from a study of response to subunit inactivated influenza vaccine. Study results and caveats: Authors suggested each seasonal influenza vaccination recruits few new T cells.

TCRdb re-called the RT-PCR reads with MiXCR, one entry per CDR3 protein. The table lists roughly 700,000 distinct CDR3 sequences, approximately 13% of them singletons. The CDR3 has 15 residues. The V end lost 5 bases, the J end lost 9 bases, and 22 bases lay between the germline ends. The V gene's germline CDR1 is SEHNR and CDR2 FQNEAQ (reference sequence). To note about this clonotype: Its antigen is unknown.

The sequence was obtained from a man aged 50 or older who received an inactivated influenza vaccine. The specimen comprised PBMCs from blood, sampled 14 to 15 days before vaccination. The genes are TRBV7-9 and TRBJ2-5; D is perhaps TRBD1 or TRBD2 (5 bases each). CDR3 loop: CASSVISGILGAQYF. CDR3 bases: TGTGCCAGCAGCGTCATATCCGGGATCCTAGGGGCCCAGTACTTC. Based on the CDR3 plus reference TRBV7-9 and TRBJ2-5, the full variable domain is DTGVSQNPRHKITKRGQNVTFRCDPISEHNRLYWYRQTLGQGPEFLTYFQNEAQLEKSRLLSDRFSAERPKGSFSTLEIQRTEQGDSAMYLCASSVISGILGAQYFGPGTRLLVL.